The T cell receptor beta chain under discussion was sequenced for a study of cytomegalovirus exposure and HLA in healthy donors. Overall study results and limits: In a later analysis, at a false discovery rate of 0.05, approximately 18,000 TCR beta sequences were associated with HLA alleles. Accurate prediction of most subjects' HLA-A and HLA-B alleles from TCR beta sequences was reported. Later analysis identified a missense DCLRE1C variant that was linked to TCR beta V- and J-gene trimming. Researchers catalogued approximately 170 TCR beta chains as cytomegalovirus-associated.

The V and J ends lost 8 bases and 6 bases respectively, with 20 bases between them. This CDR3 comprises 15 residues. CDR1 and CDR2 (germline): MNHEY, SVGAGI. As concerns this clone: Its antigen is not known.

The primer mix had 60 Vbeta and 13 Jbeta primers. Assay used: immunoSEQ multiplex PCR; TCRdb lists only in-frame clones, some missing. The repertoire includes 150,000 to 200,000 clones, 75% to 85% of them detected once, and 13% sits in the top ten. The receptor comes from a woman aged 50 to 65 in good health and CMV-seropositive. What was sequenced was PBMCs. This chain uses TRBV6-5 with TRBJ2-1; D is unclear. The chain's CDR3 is CASRGGVSFGNEQFF. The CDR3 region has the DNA TGTGCCAGCCGAGGCGGAGTCTCCTTTGGCAATGAGCAGTTCTTC.